These T cell receptor beta chains were read from a single sample in a study of T cells and Merkel cell carcinoma outcomes. The assay was immunoSEQ multiplex PCR, and TCRdb's table has in-frame clones only and misses some. The sample has over 15,000 clones; around 87% are singletons. Specimen: tumor tissue from Merkel cell carcinoma. Receptors originate from a human donor with Merkel cell carcinoma. The CDR3 runs from the conserved cysteine through the conserved F or W.

v_gene,CDR3aa
TRBV5-5,CASSIWDEQYF
TRBV10-1,CASSDPGSGNTIYF
TRBV2,CASRGDLSGADTQYF
TRBV4-2,CASSQDVVYEQYF
TRBV29-1,CSAEGLTKAFF
TRBV7-3,CASSLTQSYEQYF
TRBV5-4,CASSLGFLGANYGYTF
TRBV27,CASSLYRTDTQYF
TRBV10-3,CAISEQQGVDTQYF
TRBV18,CASSPGSSRQPQHF
TRBV15,CATSRDWTVYQPQHF
TRBV9,CVSSVGAGSTDTQYF
TRBV29-1,CSVAGYYEQYF
TRBV2,CASSEAPPGWGDTEAFF
TRBV19,CASSSGNNQPQHF
TRBV7-2,CASSLMGYKAFF